The 14 T cell receptor beta chains reported below all come from one sample, sequenced in a study of cytomegalovirus exposure and HLA in healthy donors. The PCR contained 60 Vbeta and 13 Jbeta primers. Only in-frame clones appear in the TCRdb table, and some are missing; sequencing was by immunoSEQ multiplex PCR. The sample yields under 200,000 clones, under 85% seen once. Sample: PBMCs. The receptors here all came from a female donor in good health and CMV-seronegative.

There are a few counts of this clone. The chain links TRBV7-4 to TRBJ2-7; 9 bases match TRBD1. The CDR3 consists of 14 residues. The trim removed 6 bases at V and 0 bases at J, leaving 3 bases unmatched. The germline V gene has CDR1 SGHVT and CDR2 SQSDAQ. The CDR3 is CASSLTGGSYEQYF. The CDR3 DNA follows: TGTGCCAGCAGTCTGACAGGGGGCTCCTACGAGCAGTACTTC.

The chain carries TRBV15 and TRBJ2-7, with 7 bases lining up with TRBD1. CDR1 and CDR2 from the germline V gene are LNHNV and YYDKDF (reference sequence). The CDR3 spans 14 residues. V was pared by 3 bases and J by 2 bases, with 4 bases of the junction left unmatched. CDR3 protein: CATSSRQGTYEQYF. CDR3 in DNA: TGTGCCACCAGCAGCCGACAGGGCACCTACGAGCAGTACTTC.

This chain connects TRBV9 to TRBJ1-2; TRBD1 aligns across 10 bases. Germline trimming cut 6 bases from V and 7 bases from J; bases unmatched to any gene: 12. CDR3 length equals 15 residues. Germline CDR1 and CDR2: SGDLS and YYNGEE. The CDR3, as DNA: TGTGCCAGCACCAAGACAGGGGGCGATGCTGGTGGCTACACCTTC. This codes for CASTKTGGDAGGYTF.

This chain links TRBV6-5 with TRBJ2-5; TRBD1 matches at 11 bases. The end of the DNA fits TRBJ2-7 better, so the J call may be wrong. The CDR3 is made up of 15 amino acids. Germline V CDR1 and CDR2: MNHEY, SVGAGI. CDR3: CASSYLGQGAGEQYF. The CDR3 bases are TGTGCCAGCAGTTACCTTGGACAGGGGGCCGGCGAGCAGTACTTC.

This clone appeared once. The chain uses TRBV7-2 and TRBJ2-5, with TRBD2 identical over 11 bases. This CDR3 spans 16 amino acids. Trimming took 5 bases from V and 0 from J; bases not matched to a gene: 5. Germline lookup yields CDR1 SGHTA and CDR2 FQGNSA. The CDR3 here is CASSPLAGGYQETQYF. The CDR3 nucleotides read TGTGCCAGCAGCCCCCTAGCGGGGGGCTACCAAGAGACCCAGTACTTC.

The chain carries TRBV30 and TRBJ1-5; tentatively, D is TRBD1 (5 bases). In germline, CDR1 is GTSNPN, CDR2 SVGIG (reference sequence). Trimming left V 1 base short and J 4 bases short, with 17 bases between. The CDR3 spans 16 residues. This CDR3 reads CAWSATQVGGNQPQHF. The CDR3 coding sequence is TGTGCCTGGAGTGCAACACAGGTGGGAGGGAATCAGCCCCAGCATTTT. Using reference TRBV30 and TRBJ1-5 for the parts outside the CDR3, the full variable domain is SQTIHQWPATLVQPVGSPLSLECTVEGTSNPNLYWYRQAAGRGLQLLFYSVGIGQISSEVPQNLSASRPQDRQFILSSKKLLLSDSGFYLCAWSATQVGGNQPQHFGDGTRLSIL.

This clone has a handful of counts. The junction differs from germline at one of its ends, possibly a read error. The chain recombines TRBV7-9 with TRBJ2-5; no clear D. The CDR3 is 12 amino acids. Germline CDR1 is SEHNR and CDR2 is FQNEAQ (reference sequence). The CDR3 here is CSSSLVLETQYF. The CDR3 nucleotides are TGTTCCAGCAGCTTAGTTCTTGAGACCCAGTACTTC.

J is TRBJ2-1 and V is TRBV7-3; 10 nucleotides line up with TRBD2. Losses at the gene ends were 7 bases for V and 13 bases for J; bases not matched to a gene: 16. This CDR3 has 15 residues. Germline V lookup: CDR1 SGHTA, CDR2 FQGTGA. Here the CDR3 DNA reads TGTGCCAGCACCGAAAACCCCTTTAGCGGGAGGCCCCAGTTCTTC. This translates into CASTENPFSGRPQFF.

The chain recombines TRBV7-9 with TRBJ1-2; no definite D call. Germline V gene data show CDR1 as SEHNR and CDR2 as FQNEAQ (reference sequence). The CDR3 totals 13 residues. V was trimmed by 1 base and J by 7 bases, leaving 10 bases between them. Here the CDR3 reads CASSLGGSVGYTF. The CDR3 DNA reads as TGTGCCAGCAGCTTAGGCGGTTCGGTTGGCTACACCTTC.

The gene calls are TRBV7-9 and TRBJ1-5; the D gene is possibly TRBD1 (5 bases). This CDR3 is built from 15 residues. In germline, CDR1 is SEHNR, CDR2 FQNEAQ (reference sequence). Trimming shortened V by 5 bases and J by 1 base, and 12 bases separated the two germline ends. CDR3 bases: TGTGCCAGCAGCCCCACAGGATTAAGCAATCAGCCCCAGCATTTT. Amino acid sequence: CASSPTGLSNQPQHF. Drawing the rest from reference TRBV7-9 and TRBJ1-5, the complete variable domain is DTGVSQNPRHKITKRGQNVTFRCDPISEHNRLYWYRQTLGQGPEFLTYFQNEAQLEKSRLLSDRFSAERPKGSFSTLEIQRTEQGDSAMYLCASSPTGLSNQPQHFGDGTRLSIL.

This clone was observed a handful of times. This chain connects TRBV28 to TRBJ1-6; the D is unclear. Trimming took off 6 bases at V and 9 bases at J, with 15 bases between the two ends. The CDR3 runs to 14 residues. Per germline, CDR1 MDHEN and CDR2 SYDVKM. CDR3 sequence: CASRTRGVGSPLHF. The CDR3 DNA sequence: TGTGCCAGCAGGACACGGGGAGTGGGTTCACCCCTCCACTTT.

This clone was found once. This chain links TRBV2 with TRBJ2-5; TRBD2 matches at 10 bases. Germline values: CDR1 SNHLY, CDR2 FYNNEI. The length of the CDR3 is 14 residues. V was pared by 7 bases and J by 7 bases, with 9 bases of the junction left unmatched. For the CDR3, the DNA is TGTGCCAGCAAGCGGGAGGGCCCTCTCGGGACCCAGTACTTC. Protein: CASKREGPLGTQYF.

The sample holds a few counts of this clone. The chain links TRBV9 to TRBJ2-5; TRBD2 matches at 7 bases. The CDR3 spans 15 residues. Unmatched junction bases numbered 10, after V lost 3 bases and J lost 5 bases. Germline V gene data show CDR1 as SGDLS and CDR2 as YYNGEE. This chain's CDR3 is CASSALGDGRETQYF. The CDR3 DNA follows: TGTGCCAGCAGCGCCCTCGGCGACGGGAGGGAGACCCAGTACTTC. Full variable domain (rest looked up from reference TRBV9 and TRBJ2-5): DSGVTQTPKHLITATGQRVTLRCSPRSGDLSVYWYQQSLDQGLQFLIQYYNGEERAKGNILERFSAQQFPDLHSELNLSSLELGDSALYFCASSALGDGRETQYFGPGTRLLVL.

The chain carries TRBV4-1 and TRBJ1-2, with D possibly matching TRBD1 (6 bases). The CDR3 is made up of 13 amino acids. The germline V gene has CDR1 MGHRA and CDR2 YSYEKL. The V gene lost 4 bases and the J gene lost 2 bases, with 8 bases spanning the gap. CDR3 loop: CASSPGGNYGYTF. CDR3 coding DNA: TGCGCCAGCAGCCCGGGGGGCAACTATGGCTACACCTTC.